This TCR beta chain is from a study of T-cell reconstitution after alpha-beta-depleted transplantation in children. CDR1 is LGHNA and CDR2 is YSLEER in the germline V gene. The CDR3 contains 13 residues when both ends are counted. Preparing the TCRbeta library involved the use of unique molecular identifiers. In TCRdb, the PCR reads were re-called with MiXCR into one record per CDR3 protein. The sample gives around 360,000 distinct CDR3 sequences, around a tenth of which show up once; under 3% is in the top ten. With respect to this clonotype: Because the CDR3's place on the DNA is in doubt, the DNA is left out and the CDR3 is given as listed by TCRdb.

The input for sequencing was PBMCs from the stem cell graft donor, taken from the stem cell graft. The sequence derives from a human donor who donated a stem cell graft to a child with acute lymphoblastic leukemia. The gene calls are TRBV4-3 and TRBJ2-7; the D call of TRBD2 is as the table states it, not checked on the DNA. The chain's CDR3 is CASSQDVAGGTCF.